This TCR beta chain derives from a study of T cells expressing NK-cell markers. TCRdb reprocessed the 5' RACE reads and reports one entry per CDR3 protein, with no DNA. The sample includes about 160,000 distinct CDR3 sequences. Germline V gives CDR1 MNHEY, CDR2 SMNVEV (reference sequence). The CDR3 contains 16 residues. The receptor was derived from a woman between 18 and 69 years old in good health. Sequenced sample: blood T cells: a sorted CD56 or NKG2C T cell subset, CD4+ or CD8+ T cells, or bulk PBMC T cells (not recorded which). The V gene is TRBV27, the J gene TRBJ2-1; TCRdb's assignment of TRBD2 cannot be checked, as there is no DNA. CDR3 sequence reads: CASSLRGTSGISEQFF.